The entry below gives a single T cell receptor (beta chain) sequence along with its context. This sample is drawn from a study of PD-L1 blockade in urothelial cancer. Across the whole study: Patients commenced atezolizumab in 2014, and it was given at 1,200 mg intravenously every 3 weeks.

Method: immunoSEQ multiplex PCR; TCRdb's copy keeps in-frame clones and lacks some. Here the sample spans some 50,000 clones, 87% being singletons. This CDR3 is built from 15 residues. V lost 7 bases to trimming and J lost 3 bases; unmatched junction nucleotides: 5. The germline gives CDR1 MNHEY, CDR2 SMNVEV (reference sequence). The time point is: pretreatment peripheral blood. The sample consisted of PBMCs, taken around atezolizumab (anti-PD-L1) treatment. This TCR was sampled from a woman aged 55 to 70 with urothelial cancer. The V gene is TRBV27, the J gene TRBJ2-2; 10 nucleotides line up with TRBD1. The CDR3 is CASTRTGGYTGELFF. In DNA, the CDR3 is TGTGCCAGCACAAGGACAGGGGGTTACACCGGGGAGCTGTTTTTT.